This T cell receptor beta chain was documented in a study of siplizumab effects on memory and regulatory T cells. The V gene end was trimmed by 4 bases and the J gene end by 6 bases; junction bases not matched to a gene: 8. The germline CDR1 and CDR2 sequences are SGHKS and YYEKEE (reference sequence). The CDR3 spans 15 residues. To note about this clone: The antigen is not known.

In each sample, 80,000 to 100,000 TCR templates were assayed. Profiled with immunoSEQ multiplex PCR; TCRdb holds only in-frame clones, not every one. The repertoire holds fewer than 130,000 clones, with roughly 89% as singletons. Findings and limits, study-wide: Where siplizumab was present, mappable alloreactive CD4+ clones averaged 68.8% Treg-derived, compared with approximately 29% in controls. A naive or memory phenotype could not be assigned to roughly 75-97% of the proliferating CD4+ or CD8+ clones. Naive T cells looked more diverse than memory cells and looked like major alloresponse contributors.

The sequence came from a human donor in good health. The chain has TRBV5-5 and TRBJ2-1; 9 nucleotides align to TRBD2. The sample consisted of CD4+ T cells sorted from blood. The CDR3 nucleotides are TGTGCCAGCAGCACTCTAGCGGGACCTAGCAATGAGCAGTTCTTC. Encoded protein: CASSTLAGPSNEQFF.